This T cell receptor beta chain was sequenced in a study of T cell repertoires in cytomegalovirus infection. Study information: Well-studied HLA-B-restricted epitopes and recently identified HLA-C-restricted epitopes of CMV were both used in the study. An indication of both CMV infection and matching HLA type came from public TCR beta signatures. Overall study results and limits: HLA-C-restricted, CMV-specific TCR beta clonotypes were dominant ex vivo. Pooled public TCR beta family frequency picked out CMV carriers with the relevant HLA.

A word on this clonotype: The antigen remains unidentified.

The CDR3 is made up of 14 amino acids. Trimming removed 7 bases at V and 6 bases at J, with 13 bases between. Each CDR3 protein gets one entry after TCRdb re-called the reads with MiXCR. The sample records some 920,000 distinct CDR3 sequences, around 31% being singletons. The source was cultured CD8+ T cells from PBMCs, collected from culture after CMV antigen stimulation. The sequence was collected from a human donor in good health (CMV status not recorded). Some clones in this sample may be carry-over from other donors' samples. V and J are TRBV12-3 or TRBV12-4 and TRBJ1-6; D may be TRBD1 (6 bases). The CDR3 DNA sequence: TGTGCCAGCACCGCGGACAGATTTAATTCACCCCTCCACTTT. The encoded protein is CASTADRFNSPLHF.